The present entry profiles one T cell receptor (beta chain) with its context. Additional DNA sequences in this sample encode the identical CDR3. The data derive from a study of shared clonotypes between healthy human individuals. CDR3 size: 15 residues. After removal of 3 bases from V and 9 bases from J, the junction contained 10 bases not matched to a gene. Germline V gene lookup returns CDR1 SGHRS and CDR2 YFSETQ. Here immunoSEQ multiplex PCR was the method, and the copy in TCRdb shows in-frame clones only, minus some. The table has millions of clones, approximately 92% seen once; the top ten hold under 0.15%.

The sequence was collected from a man aged 18 to 35 in good health. The material sequenced was naive CD4+ T cells sorted from blood. Sample subset: CD45RA+ positively selected. The chain has TRBV5-1 and TRBJ2-1; 9 bases fit TRBD2. The CDR3 bases are TGCGCCAGCAGCTGGACGGGACTAGCAGGGGGTGAGCAGTTCTTC. It translates to CASSWTGLAGGEQFF.